The T cell receptor beta chain described here comes from a study of Graves' ophthalmopathy and Graves' hyperthyroidism. Study in general: Cases classed as stable hyperthyroidism had no ophthalmopathy within 18 months of follow-up.

Other autoimmune diseases, uncontrolled infections, pregnancy or lactation led to the exclusion of patients. Looked up from germline, CDR1 is SNHLY and CDR2 is FYNNEI. This CDR3 comprises 14 residues. The V gene lost 7 bases and the J gene lost 8 bases, with 20 bases spanning the gap. Amplification targeted the TCR beta CDR3 regions, with RNA transcripts as the source material. RT-PCR was first run with HTBI primers, then multiplex PCR in a second round. TCRdb fed the multiplex PCR reads into MiXCR, producing one record per CDR3 protein. The repertoire includes 580,000 or so distinct CDR3 sequences, less than 40% of them detected once, and 3.5% to 4.5% sits in the top ten.

The V call is TRBV2, the J call TRBJ1-1; D unclear. This receptor was taken from an adult man with Graves' hyperthyroidism. Sequencing was performed on peripheral blood or thyroid tissue (not recorded which). The CDR3 sequence is CASNTMDRGREAFF. CDR3 nucleotide sequence: TGTGCCAGCAATACGATGGACCGAGGAAGGGAAGCTTTCTTT.